This is a list of T cell receptor beta chains from one sample in a study of PD-L1 blockade in urothelial cancer. This table comes from immunoSEQ multiplex PCR, and its TCRdb copy is limited to in-frame clones, with some not included. Of tens of thousands of clones listed, 84% are singletons. Specimen: PBMCs, collected around atezolizumab (anti-PD-L1) treatment. These receptors all come from a woman between 65 and 79 years old with urothelial cancer. The CDR3 runs from the conserved cysteine through the conserved F or W. Each record gives: V gene, D gene, CDR3 protein. D genes are given only for firm matches.

>TRBV19|-
CASSIVTGYGGGYTF
>TRBV29-1|TRBD1
CSAERQGEKAFF
>TRBV5-1|-
CASSFGDSRGVYEQYF
>TRBV5-4|-
CASSPRPGTPAETQYF
>TRBV7-2|-
CASSFVPGLTDTQYF
>TRBV30|TRBD1
CAWSRGNGYTF
>TRBV6-5|-
CASRRRAGGANVLTF
>TRBV5-4|-
CASSLEEGLNTIYF
>TRBV5-4|-
CASSPGLGLAGVRNTEAFF
>TRBV27|TRBD2
CASSHPRGGQETQYF
>TRBV5-1|-
CASAAGQTYNEQFF
>TRBV30|-
CAWSTLANEQFF
>TRBV2|-
CASGGGSYGYTF
>TRBV5-1|TRBD1
CASSLEGTGTYEQYF
>TRBV30|TRBD1
CAWSKTGVDGYTF
>TRBV5-4|-
CASTKRGRGATNEKLFF
>TRBV30|TRBD1
CAWSGQGIVFERGNQPQHF
>TRBV4-3|-
CASSPRRGPNTGELFF
>TRBV5-1|-
CASSLDSEVPYEQYF
>TRBV4-3|-
CASSQDPGQSSYNEQFF
>TRBV7-9|-
CASSLSGVTYGYTF
>TRBV20-1|-
CSARSSYEQYF
>TRBV7-2|-
CASSSLRETQYF
>TRBV19|TRBD2
CASSIDFRTSDSYEQYF
>TRBV11-2|-
CASSLGGFLNTGELFF
>TRBV7-3|TRBD1
CASSEQGFTDTQYF
>TRBV4-3|TRBD1
CASRQTGGRGYGYTF
>TRBV5-1|-
CASSPQGRDEQYF
>TRBV9|TRBD1
CASSVVDTGGIGELFF
>TRBV11-2|TRBD1
CASSLGTGGPNEKLFF
>TRBV2|-
CARKTGWDGYTF